This T cell receptor (beta chain) was retrieved from a study of cytomegalovirus exposure and HLA in healthy donors. The V and J ends lost 0 bases and 8 bases, in that order; junction bases with no gene match: 9. Germline CDR1 is SGHRS and CDR2 is YFSETQ. This CDR3 has 16 amino acids. Details on this clone: Its specificity is not known.

Sequencing used immunoSEQ multiplex PCR; TCRdb keeps in-frame clones, though not all of them. The table includes fewer than 150,000 clones, around nine tenths detected once. Study-level results: Altogether, 170 or so TCR beta chains were recorded as cytomegalovirus-associated. The classifier reportedly diagnosed cytomegalovirus status with high specificity and sensitivity.

The J gene is TRBJ1-2, the V gene TRBV5-1; 11 bases fit TRBD1. This sequence was found in a man in his late teens or twenties in good health and CMV-seropositive. Input material: PBMCs. CDR3 residues: CASSLDGGDRGIGYTF. In DNA form, the CDR3 reads TGCGCCAGCAGCTTGGACGGAGGGGACAGGGGGATAGGCTACACCTTC.